This T cell receptor beta chain was identified in a study of identifying expanded T cells in peripheral blood. The CDR3 runs to 13 residues. Deletions cut 5 bases from V and 0 bases from J, with 8 bases between. The germline V gene encodes CDR1 LNHDA and CDR2 SQIVND (reference sequence). Measured with immunoSEQ multiplex PCR; TCRdb has only the in-frame clones, and not every one. The sample yields around 99,000 clones, about 87% seen once. The rearrangement uses TRBV19 and TRBJ2-7; D remains unclear. Sequencing was carried out using blood. The TCR sequence derives from a person between 18 and 70 years old in good health. The CDR3 sequence: CASSPSNSYEQYF. The CDR3 region has the DNA TGTGCCAGTAGTCCCAGTAACTCCTACGAGCAGTACTTC.